The 30 T cell receptor beta chains listed next were all sequenced from one sample in a study of blood T cells in healthy people across ages. PCR was performed a second time for roughly 7 to 12 cycles using a sample-barcoded 5' primer and a J-beta primer mix. TCRdb passed the 5' RACE reads through MiXCR, listing each CDR3 protein once. The top ten hold 9% to 9.5% of the sample, which has hundreds of thousands of distinct CDR3 sequences, 20% to 25% seen once. This sample also belongs to another study, concerning T cells of mothers and their children.

Material for sequencing was blood. Receptors originate from a boy between 10 and 17 years old in good health.

This clonotype came up a few times. This chain links TRBV7-8 with TRBJ2-7, with 9 bases lining up with TRBD1. V shed 5 bases and J 4 bases; nucleotides not matched to a gene: 6. The CDR3 covers 14 residues. Per the germline V gene, CDR1 is SGHVS and CDR2 is FQNEAQ. The CDR3 protein is CASSATGGMYEQYF. CDR3 DNA sequence: TGTGCCAGCAGCGCGACAGGGGGGATGTACGAGCAGTACTTC.

This clonotype was found many times. This chain connects TRBV6-4 to TRBJ2-1; 12 nucleotides align to TRBD2. The CDR3 spans 15 residues. From germline, CDR1 is MRHNA and CDR2 SNTAGT. With 2 bases clipped from V and 4 bases from J, the junction kept 0 bases outside the gene matches. DNA of the CDR3: TGTGCCAGCAGTGACGGGACTAGCGGGTACAATGAGCAGTTCTTC. This gives the protein CASSDGTSGYNEQFF.

This clonotype was detected many times. This chain connects TRBV4-3 to TRBJ2-5, with a possible D match to TRBD2 (5 bases). V was trimmed by 0 bases and J by 11 bases, leaving 22 bases between them. This CDR3 has 16 amino acids. The germline V gene encodes CDR1 LGHNA and CDR2 YSLEER. This chain's CDR3 is CASSQDGEQRPGEQYF. CDR3 DNA sequence: TGCGCCAGCAGCCAAGATGGGGAACAGCGACCCGGGGAGCAGTACTTC.

Details on this clonotype: In this CDR3 the conserved last residue, phenylalanine or tryptophan, is missing, so a read error is likely. The rearrangement links TRBV7-9 to TRBJ2-5; TRBD1 matches 7 bases. Matching the DNA end better, TRBJ2-7 makes the J call doubtful. Germline V gene lookup returns CDR1 SEHNR and CDR2 FQNEAQ (reference sequence). The CDR3 loop spans 16 amino acids. CDR3 bases: TGTGCCAGCAGCTTAGCGCTTACAGGGGCCTACGGCGAGCAGTACCTC. Translating it yields CASSLALTGAYGEQYL.

A few counts support this clonotype. The genes are TRBV24-1 and TRBJ2-3; 11 bases fit TRBD2. Germline lookup yields CDR1 KGHDR and CDR2 SFDVKD. With 3 bases clipped from V and 1 base from J, the junction kept 2 bases outside the gene matches. The CDR3 covers 16 residues. The CDR3 coding sequence is TGTGCCACCAGTGATCTACTAGCGGGGGGCACAGATACGCAGTATTTT. Residues: CATSDLLAGGTDTQYF.

This clonotype showed up just a few times. This chain links TRBV4-1 with TRBJ2-2; D might be TRBD1 (5 bases). Trimming removed 10 bases from V and 2 bases from J, with 11 bases in between. Per germline, CDR1 MGHRA and CDR2 YSYEKL. CDR3 length: 13 amino acids. CDR3 residues: CATLDRNTGELFF. CDR3 nucleotides: TGCGCCACCCTCGACAGAAACACCGGGGAGCTGTTTTTT.

This clonotype was seen a handful of times. The chain couples TRBV6-5 to TRBJ2-5; D not resolved. The J call is uncertain, as TRBJ2-1 better fits the DNA end. CDR1 is MNHEY, CDR2 SVGAGI, per germline. The CDR3 is made up of 14 amino acids. The CDR3 DNA reads as TGTGCCAGCAGTCACCCCTTGTCTGGCAATGAGCAGTTCTTC. Its protein product is CASSHPLSGNEQFF.

This chain joins TRBV7-2 and TRBJ1-4, with D possibly matching TRBD1 (6 bases). Trimming removed 5 bases from V and 8 bases from J, with 15 bases in between. The CDR3 has 14 residues. The germline V gene encodes CDR1 SGHTA and CDR2 FQGNSA. CDR3 bases: TGTGCCAGCAGCCCGATTAGGGGGATAGAAAAACTGTTTTTT. Amino acids: CASSPIRGIEKLFF.

This clonotype was counted between two and nine times. The chain is built from TRBV29-1 and TRBJ2-1, with 12 positions matching TRBD2. The V gene end was trimmed by 6 bases and the J gene end by 8 bases; junction bases not matched to a gene: 8. This CDR3 is 14 amino acids long. CDR1 is SQVTM, CDR2 ANQGSEA, per germline. The CDR3 loop is CSVTLAGGPHEQFF. The CDR3 DNA reads as TGCAGCGTCACTCTAGCGGGGGGGCCTCATGAGCAGTTCTTC.

This clonotype appeared a few times. The gene calls are TRBV6-2 or TRBV6-3 and TRBJ2-5; the D is unclear. The J call may be mistaken, given a closer DNA end match to TRBJ2-7. Germline-derived CDR1 and CDR2 are MNHEY and SVGEGT. This CDR3 spans 15 amino acids. The DNA for the CDR3 is TGTGCCAGCAGTTCCCAGTCCTCCCCACTCCACGAGCAGTACTTC. It translates to CASSSQSSPLHEQYF.

This clonotype was picked up a small number of times. The chain couples TRBV4-3 to TRBJ2-3; the match to TRBD2 covers 10 bases. J was trimmed by 2 bases and V by 1 base; bases with no gene match: 6. The CDR3 length is 17 residues. Germline V gene lookup returns CDR1 LGHNA and CDR2 YSLEER. The CDR3 spells CASSQVLAGGYTDTQYF. DNA of the CDR3: TGCGCCAGCAGCCAAGTCTTAGCGGGGGGCTACACAGATACGCAGTATTTT.

The V and J genes are TRBV2 and TRBJ1-4; D gene ambiguous. The CDR3 sequence is 13 residues long. V lost 7 bases and J lost 5, with 11 bases in between. Germline values: CDR1 SNHLY, CDR2 FYNNEI. The CDR3 DNA is TGTGCCAGCATAACAGATCTGAATGAAAAACTGTTTTTT. It yields the protein CASITDLNEKLFF.

CDR3 coding DNA: TGTGCCAGCAGTAAACGGCATGAGCAGTTCTTC. It specifies CASSKRHEQFF. V gene TRBV12-3 or TRBV12-4 combines with J gene TRBJ2-1, with unresolved D. The CDR3 is 11 amino acids. V was clipped by 5 bases and J by 8 bases, with 7 bases between them.

The chain couples TRBV29-1 to TRBJ2-1; no clear D gene. Germline lookup yields CDR1 SQVTM and CDR2 ANQGSEA. CDR3 length equals 17 residues. V dropped 1 base and J dropped 0 bases, with 16 bases sitting between them. The CDR3 bases are TGCAGCGTTGAAGGACCGAGTGGGTCGGACTCCTACAATGAGCAGTTCTTC. This sequence encodes CSVEGPSGSDSYNEQFF.

Only a few counts were recorded for this clonotype. The chain is built from TRBV28 and TRBJ1-1, with a weak D call TRBD1 (5 bases). This CDR3 region has 17 residues. V was shortened by 6 bases and J by 0 bases, with 20 bases between the two germline ends. The germline V gene encodes CDR1 MDHEN and CDR2 SYDVKM. CDR3 sequence: CASSPNWSGLMNTEAFF. The CDR3 nucleotides are TGTGCCAGCAGCCCGAATTGGTCGGGACTCATGAACACTGAAGCTTTCTTT.

This clonotype was detected a few times. This chain connects TRBV20-1 to TRBJ2-7; TRBD2 matches at 7 bases. With V trimmed by 2 bases and J by 2 bases, 6 bases remained unmatched. Per the germline V gene, CDR1 is DFQATT and CDR2 is SNEGSKA (reference sequence). The CDR3 is 14 residues long. CDR3 loop: CSARSGGTPYEQYF. In DNA, the CDR3 is TGCAGTGCTAGATCCGGGGGGACGCCCTACGAGCAGTACTTC.

This clonotype was seen more than once but under ten times. The chain couples TRBV13 to TRBJ2-3, with 10 bases identical to TRBD1. CDR3 length: 14 amino acids. Germline V gene data show CDR1 as PRHDT and CDR2 as FYEKMQ (reference sequence). Germline trimming cut 4 bases from V and 5 bases from J; bases unmatched to any gene: 3. CDR3 protein: CASSSTGGIDTQYF. CDR3 DNA: TGTGCCAGCAGCTCGACAGGGGGCATAGATACGCAGTATTTT.

The chain couples TRBV20-1 to TRBJ2-7, with D possibly TRBD2 on 6 matching bases. V was shortened by 5 bases and J by 2 bases, with 16 bases between the two germline ends. This CDR3 has 14 residues. Germline V gives CDR1 DFQATT, CDR2 SNEGSKA (reference sequence). CDR3 DNA: TGCAGTGCTCAGCTTAGCGGAGGGACCTACGAGCAGTACTTC. Translation gives CSAQLSGGTYEQYF.

The V call is TRBV5-1, the J call TRBJ2-5; D unresolved. Germline V gene sequence: CDR1 SGHRS, CDR2 YFSETQ. The CDR3 runs to 14 residues. V gave up 4 bases and J gave up 4 bases, with 14 bases separating them. For the CDR3, the DNA is TGCGCCAGCAGCCAGAATGGACGGATAGAGACCCAGTACTTC. This encodes CASSQNGRIETQYF.

Turning to this clonotype: The junction differs from germline at one of its ends, possibly a read error. The V call is TRBV18, the J call TRBJ1-1; the D is unclear. Germline V gives CDR1 KGHSH, CDR2 LQKENI. The CDR3 totals 14 residues. The CDR3 reads CASSLPPLNTETFF. The CDR3 nucleotides read TGTGCCAGCTCACTGCCGCCCCTGAACACTGAAACTTTCTTT.

The chain uses TRBV5-1 and TRBJ1-4; tentatively, D is TRBD1 (6 bases). The germline V gene encodes CDR1 SGHRS and CDR2 YFSETQ. V was pared by 5 bases and J by 2 bases, with 13 bases between. This CDR3 comprises 15 residues. The CDR3 DNA is TGCGCCAGCAGTTCGGACAGTCTCACTAATGAAAAACTGTTTTTT. Its translation is CASSSDSLTNEKLFF. The whole variable domain, filled in from reference TRBV5-1 and TRBJ1-4, reads KAGVTQTPRYLIKTRGQQVTLSCSPISGHRSVSWYQQTPGQGLQFLFEYFSETQRNKGNFPGRFSGRQFSNSRSEMNVSTLELGDSALYLCASSSDSLTNEKLFFGSGTQLSVL.

This chain uses TRBV11-3 with TRBJ2-2; TRBD1 might be the D (5 bases). Germline V gives CDR1 SGHNT, CDR2 YENEEA. The CDR3 loop spans 16 amino acids. The ends were cut back, 4 bases at V and 0 bases at J, with 12 bases in the middle. The CDR3 reads CASSSFGQTNTGELFF. In nucleotides, the CDR3 is TGTGCCAGCAGCTCATTTGGACAAACGAACACCGGGGAGCTGTTTTTT.

This clonotype was found a few times. V is TRBV28 and J is TRBJ1-6; perhaps TRBD1 as D (6 bases). The CDR3 is 15 amino acids. The germline CDR1 and CDR2 sequences are MDHEN and SYDVKM. Trimming removed 10 bases from V and 10 bases from J, with 23 bases in between. Here the CDR3 DNA reads TGTGCCACCATTCGGGACACGGGCTCAGGGTCACCCCTCCACTTT. The encoded protein is CATIRDTGSGSPLHF.

The J gene is TRBJ2-1, the V gene TRBV14, with 7 bases identical to TRBD2. V lost 4 bases and J lost 6; bases outside the gene matches: 9. CDR1 is SGHDN and CDR2 is FVKESK in the germline V gene. The CDR3 contains 15 residues. The CDR3 bases are TGTGCCAGCAGCCGATCGGGGAGCGGGATCAATGAGCAGTTCTTC. Translation gives CASSRSGSGINEQFF.

The rearrangement uses TRBV10-1 and TRBJ2-5; D is undetermined. The V and J ends lost 4 bases and 4 bases respectively, with 10 bases between them. Germline CDR1 is WNHNN and CDR2 is SYGVQD (reference sequence). The CDR3 spans 13 residues. CDR3 sequence (DNA): TGCGCCAGCAGTGGGAATCCCGCAGAGACCCAGTACTTC. Encoded protein: CASSGNPAETQYF.

This chain connects TRBV29-1 to TRBJ2-5, with D unresolved. The J call may be mistaken, given a closer DNA end match to TRBJ2-1. Germline V gene sequence: CDR1 SQVTM, CDR2 ANQGSEA. CDR3 length: 14 amino acids. The chain's CDR3 is CSAPGIPVTDEQFF. CDR3 DNA sequence: TGCAGCGCCCCGGGCATCCCCGTCACGGATGAGCAGTTCTTC.

The table lists this clonotype with a few counts. The gene calls are TRBV19 and TRBJ1-3, with 7 bases that match TRBD1. This CDR3 region has 18 residues. Germline CDR1 LNHDA, CDR2 SQIVND (reference sequence). The trim removed 3 bases at V and 0 bases at J, leaving 11 bases unmatched. CDR3 residues: CASSIAGQLLFSGNTIYF. For the CDR3, the DNA is TGTGCCAGTAGTATCGCGGGACAGCTACTTTTCTCTGGAAACACCATATATTTT.

Only a few counts were recorded for this clonotype. The V call is TRBV12-5, the J call TRBJ2-7; D is unclear. The germline V gene has CDR1 LGHNT and CDR2 FRNRAP. This CDR3 comprises 12 residues. Trimming shortened V by 2 bases and J by 0 bases, and 2 bases separated the two germline ends. The CDR3 spells CASGLFSYEQYF. The CDR3 coding sequence is TGTGCTAGTGGTTTGTTCTCCTACGAGCAGTACTTC. Filled out from reference TRBV12-5 and TRBJ2-7, the complete variable domain reads DARVTQTPRHKVTEMGQEVTMRCQPILGHNTVFWYRQTMMQGLELLAYFRNRAPLDDSGMPKDRFSAEMPDATLATLKIQPSEPRDSAVYFCASGLFSYEQYFGPGTRLTVT.

The V call is TRBV2, the J call TRBJ2-5; 10 nucleotides line up with TRBD2. TRBJ2-1 matches the DNA end more closely, so the J call is doubtful. The CDR3 runs 16 residues. The germline gives CDR1 SNHLY, CDR2 FYNNEI. This CDR3 is CASSPLLAGGYNEQFF. As DNA, the CDR3 is TGTGCCAGCAGCCCCCTGTTAGCGGGGGGTTACAATGAGCAGTTCTTC.

This clonotype was counted between two and nine times. This chain uses TRBV29-1 with TRBJ1-4; D unresolved. V shed 0 bases and J shed 0 bases, with 5 bases lying between them. The CDR3 extends over 14 amino acids. Per germline, CDR1 SQVTM and CDR2 ANQGSEA. Written as DNA, the CDR3 is TGCAGCGTTGAAGACCCCGCAACTAATGAAAAACTGTTTTTT. Amino acids: CSVEDPATNEKLFF.